A single sample is the source of the 16 T cell receptor beta chains below, sequenced in a study of blood T cell repertoires in COVID-19. Clones were read by immunoSEQ multiplex PCR, and TCRdb kept only the in-frame ones, dropping some. The sample carries fewer than 300,000 clones, approximately 91% recorded once. Specimen: PBMCs or T cells enriched from blood (not recorded which). All receptors come from a woman between 40 and 50 years old with acute COVID-19.

This chain uses TRBV15 with TRBJ2-7; 9 bases are a match to TRBD1. This CDR3 is built from 15 residues. V dropped 3 bases and J dropped 4; count of bases not matched to a gene: 7. Germline assignment: CDR1 LNHNV and CDR2 YYDKDF (reference sequence). This CDR3 is CATSRPGQGGYEQYF. Written as DNA, the CDR3 is TGTGCCACCAGCAGGCCGGGACAGGGTGGGTACGAGCAGTACTTC.

This clone showed up just once. The CDR3 region has the DNA TGTGCCAGCAGCCAACTAGCGGGAGGCGGGGAGCTGTTTTTT. Translation: CASSQLAGGGELFF. The chain couples TRBV11-2 to TRBJ2-2; 12 nucleotides line up with TRBD2. This CDR3 region has 14 residues. V lost 5 bases, J lost 7 bases, and 2 bases stayed unmatched. Per the germline V gene, CDR1 is SGHAT and CDR2 is FQNNGV.

The J gene is TRBJ2-1, the V gene TRBV11-2; tentatively, D is TRBD2 (6 bases). V lost 1 base and J 10 bases, leaving 11 bases between the germline ends. The germline gives CDR1 SGHAT, CDR2 FQNNGV. The CDR3 contains 13 residues. CDR3 sequence: CASSLVGRREQFF. In nucleotides, the CDR3 is TGTGCCAGCAGCTTAGTCGGGAGACGGGAGCAGTTCTTC.

Remarks on this clone: One end of the junction is discordant with germline, which a read error may explain. V is TRBV2 and J is TRBJ2-3; maybe TRBD1 (6 bases). The CDR3 runs to 15 residues. Germline CDR1 is SNHLY and CDR2 is FYNNEI. The CDR3 DNA sequence: TGTGCCAGCAGTCCCCAGGGGTTGGGCACAGATACGCGGTATTTT. Protein product: CASSPQGLGTDTRYF.

This chain connects TRBV28 to TRBJ1-1; no firm D call. The CDR3 runs 14 residues. Per the germline V gene, CDR1 is MDHEN and CDR2 is SYDVKM. Trimming took 8 bases from V and 1 from J, leaving 14 bases between them. The CDR3: CASEIGRANTEAFF. CDR3 coding DNA: TGTGCCAGCGAAATAGGGAGGGCGAACACTGAAGCTTTCTTT.

The chain recombines TRBV5-8 with TRBJ2-7; D gene uncertain. CDR3 size: 14 residues. Looked up from germline, CDR1 is SGHTS and CDR2 is YDEGEE. Trimming took 1 base from V and 3 from J, leaving 11 bases between them. The CDR3 DNA is TGTGCCAGCAGCTTGAGGAGACGAAACTACGAGCAGTACTTC. As protein: CASSLRRRNYEQYF.

The V call is TRBV19, the J call TRBJ2-3; D perhaps matches TRBD2 (7 bases). The CDR3 runs 15 residues. Germline V gives CDR1 LNHDA, CDR2 SQIVND (reference sequence). V was cut by 6 bases and J by 5 bases, with 18 bases left in between. The chain's CDR3 is CASSYRGGWGDTQYF. CDR3 DNA sequence: TGTGCCAGTAGCTATAGGGGGGGGTGGGGAGATACGCAGTATTTT.

This clone was recorded once. V and J are TRBV3-1 (or the pseudogene TRBV3-2) and TRBJ2-3, with TRBD2 identical over 12 bases. Trimming cost V 0 bases and J 4 bases; bases outside gene matches: 5. The CDR3 covers 17 residues. Germline-derived CDR1 and CDR2 are LGHDT and YNNKEL (reference sequence). This CDR3 reads CASSQEVTSGSPDTQYF. CDR3 bases: TGTGCCAGCAGCCAAGAGGTGACTAGCGGGAGCCCAGATACGCAGTATTTT.

The rearrangement joins TRBV4-2 to TRBJ1-2; no reliable D call. The CDR3 runs to 14 residues. Germline assignment: CDR1 LGHNA and CDR2 YNFKEQ. With 3 bases removed from V and 8 bases from J, the gap between germline ends came to 16 bases. CDR3 bases: TGTGCCAGCAGCCAGTTCGAATCCGACGGGGGCTACACCTTC. It encodes CASSQFESDGGYTF.

V usage is TRBV11-3 and J usage is TRBJ2-2, with 11 bases lining up with TRBD2. This CDR3 is built from 17 residues. Germline loops: CDR1 SGHNT, CDR2 YENEEA. The junction had 4 bases not matched to a gene; V was cut back by 4 bases and J by 0 bases. CDR3 in DNA: TGTGCCAGCAGCTCCCTACTAGCGGGGGCGAACACCGGGGAGCTGTTTTTT. It is translated as CASSSLLAGANTGELFF.

This sequence joins TRBV2 and TRBJ2-7, with 11 bases lining up with TRBD2. The V gene's germline CDR1 is SNHLY and CDR2 FYNNEI. The CDR3 totals 14 residues. The V segment lost 6 bases and the J segment 6 bases; nucleotides outside the gene matches: 7. The CDR3 nucleotides read TGTGCCAGCAGGGTTAGCGGGAGGGCCACCGAGCAGTACTTC. Its translation: CASRVSGRATEQYF. The full variable domain, with the rest looked up from reference TRBV2 and TRBJ2-7, is EPEVTQTPSHQVTQMGQEVILRCVPISNHLYFYWYRQILGQKVEFLVSFYNNEISEKSEIFDDQFSVERPDGSNFTLKIRSTKLEDSAMYFCASRVSGRATEQYFGPGTRLTVT.

The rearrangement joins TRBV2 to TRBJ1-2; D perhaps matches TRBD1 (5 bases). The CDR3 contains 15 residues. The V end lost 3 bases, the J end lost 2 bases, and 13 bases lay between the germline ends. Germline CDR1 and CDR2: SNHLY and FYNNEI. CDR3 in amino acids: CASSDLGGVNYGYTF. The CDR3 region has the DNA TGTGCCAGCAGTGATCTTGGGGGGGTGAACTATGGCTACACCTTC. Together with reference TRBV2 and TRBJ1-2, the CDR3 gives the full variable domain: EPEVTQTPSHQVTQMGQEVILRCVPISNHLYFYWYRQILGQKVEFLVSFYNNEISEKSEIFDDQFSVERPDGSNFTLKIRSTKLEDSAMYFCASSDLGGVNYGYTFGSGTRLTVV.

The genes are TRBV19 and TRBJ1-1; 9 bases line up with TRBD1. CDR1 is LNHDA, CDR2 SQIVND, per germline (reference sequence). V lost 5 bases to trimming and J lost 1 base; unmatched junction nucleotides: 8. This CDR3 spans 16 amino acids. The CDR3 DNA follows: TGTGCCAGTAGTTTCAATGGACAGGGGAGGAACACTGAAGCTTTCTTT. Encoded protein: CASSFNGQGRNTEAFF.

This chain links TRBV7-9 with TRBJ2-1; TRBD2 matches 10 bases. The germline CDR1 and CDR2 sequences are SEHNR and FQNEAQ (reference sequence). CDR3 length: 15 residues. Trimming removed 1 base from V and 9 bases from J; junction bases left unmatched: 6. The CDR3 sequence: CASSLGLAGAGEQFF. Here the CDR3 DNA reads TGTGCCAGCAGCTTAGGCCTAGCGGGAGCCGGTGAGCAGTTCTTC. The full variable domain, in which reference TRBV7-9 and TRBJ2-1 provide the parts outside the CDR3, is DTGVSQNPRHKITKRGQNVTFRCDPISEHNRLYWYRQTLGQGPEFLTYFQNEAQLEKSRLLSDRFSAERPKGSFSTLEIQRTEQGDSAMYLCASSLGLAGAGEQFFGPGTRLTVL.

The chain recombines TRBV30 with TRBJ1-3; no clear D gene. This CDR3 region has 11 residues. Trimming left V 2 bases short and J 7 bases short, with 6 bases between. The germline V gene has CDR1 GTSNPN and CDR2 SVGIG (reference sequence). The CDR3: CAWSSLNTIYF. The CDR3 region has the DNA TGTGCCTGGAGTTCTCTTAACACCATATATTTT. Filled out from reference TRBV30 and TRBJ1-3, the complete variable domain reads SQTIHQWPATLVQPVGSPLSLECTVEGTSNPNLYWYRQAAGRGLQLLFYSVGIGQISSEVPQNLSASRPQDRQFILSSKKLLLSDSGFYLCAWSSLNTIYFGEGSWLTVV.

The chain has TRBV2 and TRBJ1-1, with 9 positions matching TRBD1. The CDR3 loop spans 14 amino acids. CDR1 is SNHLY and CDR2 is FYNNEI in the germline V gene. Trimming took 5 bases from V and 5 from J; bases not matched to a gene: 6. CDR3 in amino acids: CASSTLDRGTEAFF. CDR3 DNA: TGTGCCAGCAGTACTCTGGACAGGGGTACTGAAGCTTTCTTT. Together with reference TRBV2 and TRBJ1-1, the CDR3 gives the full variable domain: EPEVTQTPSHQVTQMGQEVILRCVPISNHLYFYWYRQILGQKVEFLVSFYNNEISEKSEIFDDQFSVERPDGSNFTLKIRSTKLEDSAMYFCASSTLDRGTEAFFGQGTRLTVV.